Only a few counts were recorded for the clone carrying this T cell receptor (beta chain). Its antigen is not identified. A single record per CDR3 protein comes from TCRdb applying MiXCR to the reads. Among approximately 250,000 distinct CDR3 sequences listed, around an eighth were seen once. This sample is drawn from a study of T cell repertoires in cytomegalovirus infection. About the research overall: Based on public TCR beta signatures, there were indications of CMV infection and of a matching HLA type. Findings and limits, study-wide: There were carriers of CMV plus the relevant HLA, and cumulative public TCR beta family frequency identified them. What dominated the ex vivo response were HLA-C-restricted CMV-specific TCR beta clonotypes.

Trimming removed 0 bases at V and 1 base at J, with 10 bases between. The CDR3 runs to 15 residues. From germline, CDR1 is SGHRS and CDR2 YFSETQ. The chain employs TRBV5-1 and TRBJ1-1, with D unresolved. The TCR sequence derives from a human donor in good health (CMV status not recorded). Some clones in this sample may be carry-over from other donors' samples. Specimen: PBMCs. CDR3 in amino acids: CASSLEPLKNTEAFF. The DNA for the CDR3 is TGCGCCAGCAGCTTGGAGCCCCTAAAGAACACTGAAGCTTTCTTT.